This T cell receptor (beta chain) was observed in a study of long-term antiretroviral therapy in people with HIV. Notes on the study in general: ART preceded a rise in diversity that nonetheless stayed lower than in transplant donor controls.

At minimum, one pre-ART and two post-ART PBMC samples were obtained from each donor. Details on this clone: Its antigen is currently unknown.

The CDR3 covers 16 residues. Trimming took 0 bases from V and 3 from J, leaving 12 bases between them. Germline V gene data show CDR1 as LGHNA and CDR2 as YNFKEQ. Sequencing used immunoSEQ v3.0 at survey level. Measured with immunoSEQ multiplex PCR; TCRdb has only the in-frame clones, and not every one. The data show 25,000 to 35,000 clones, with about 89% seen just once and approximately 4.2% held by the top ten. The clonotype originates from a man between 18 and 29 years old with HIV. The V call is TRBV4-2, the J call TRBJ1-5; no definite D call. The material sequenced was unsorted PBMCs, taken 3.1 years after starting antiretroviral therapy. CDR3 sequence (DNA): TGTGCCAGCAGCCAAGATACGACGGGTATCAATCAGCCCCAGCATTTT. Its translation is CASSQDTTGINQPQHF.